Given below is one T cell receptor beta chain in context. What it binds is unknown. CDR3 length: 14 amino acids. V lost 2 bases, J lost 9 bases, and 14 bases lay in between. The germline V gene has CDR1 MRHNA and CDR2 SNTAGT. Healthy bone marrow donors supplied every sample. 13 Jbeta primers and 60 Vbeta primers were used for the PCR. TCRdb keeps only in-frame clones here, not all; method: immunoSEQ multiplex PCR. The data contain about 89,000 clones, approximately 71% of them singletons. This sample was taken from a study of cytomegalovirus exposure and HLA in healthy donors. Study information: There were some 380 genotyped donors. Of these, 75% to 85% fell in the genetic ancestry cluster associated with self-reported Caucasian donors.

Findings and caveats of the study: An analysis that came later showed most CMV-associated TCR beta chains appearing HLA-restricted. Among TCR beta chains, those listed as cytomegalovirus-associated numbered over 150.

The specimen sequenced was PBMCs. The clonotype was recovered from a man aged 30 to 45 in good health and CMV-seronegative. The rearrangement joins TRBV6-4 to TRBJ2-1; D is perhaps TRBD1 (6 bases). The CDR3 nucleotides are TGTGCCAGCAGTGACGGACAGACGAGCGCTGAGCAGTTCTTC. Its protein is CASSDGQTSAEQFF.